These T cell receptor beta chains were read from a single sample in a study of cytomegalovirus exposure and HLA in healthy donors. Repertoires were generated with immunoSEQ multiplex PCR, while TCRdb's copy carries only in-frame clones and drops some. The sample includes 90,000 to 120,000 clones, approximately 74% of them seen just once. Sequences were obtained from PBMCs. Receptor source: a middle-aged woman in good health and CMV-seropositive. Both conserved end residues are part of each CDR3. Each record gives: clone size, D gene, V gene, J gene, CDR3 DNA, CDR3 protein. A D gene is named only where the DNA matches it firmly. The size entry is marked missing in some rows and otherwise reads once, few, many or a size class.

>.|.|TRBV5-6|TRBJ1-1
TGTGCCAGCAGCCGAGGACACGGGAACACTGAAGCTTTCTTT
CASSRGHGNTEAFF
>once|.|TRBV5-1|TRBJ2-7
TGCGCCAGCAGCAACACAGGGTACGAGCAGTACTTC
CASSNTGYEQYF
>.|.|TRBV2|TRBJ2-3
TGTGCCAGCAAAGCCTCGGATACGCAGTATTTT
CASKASDTQYF
>.|.|TRBV5-1|TRBJ1-1
TGCGCCAGCAGCTTGGTCGGCCAGGGTGGGAACACTGAAGCTTTCTTT
CASSLVGQGGNTEAFF
>.|TRBD1|TRBV7-9|TRBJ2-1
TGTGCCAGCAGCCCCCGGGACAGGGGCTACAATGAGCAGTTCTTC
CASSPRDRGYNEQFF
>.|.|TRBV27|TRBJ2-1
TGTGCCAGCAGACAGGGACCCTACAATGAGCAGTTCTTC
CASRQGPYNEQFF
>.|TRBD2|TRBV29-1|TRBJ2-7
TGCAGCGTTGAAGATCCCCGACGCGGCGGGAGCGAGCAGTACTTC
CSVEDPRRGGSEQYF
>.|.|TRBV29-1|TRBJ1-2
TGCAGCGTTACCTCCGGTGGCTACACCTTC
CSVTSGGYTF
>.|.|TRBV5-8|TRBJ1-6
TGTGCCAGCAGCCAGGAGAGGGGGTATAATTCACCCCTCCACTTT
CASSQERGYNSPLHF
>few|TRBD2|TRBV4-1|TRBJ2-3
TGCGCCAGCAGCCTGGGACTAGATCCGGATACGCAGTATTTT
CASSLGLDPDTQYF
>.|.|TRBV2|TRBJ1-2
TGTGCCAGCAGGGTTGGGGGGGGCAGTGGCTACACCTTC
CASRVGGGSGYTF
>.|.|TRBV2|TRBJ1-2
TGTGCCAGCAAGGGAGCGAACTATGGCTACACCTTC
CASKGANYGYTF
>.|.|TRBV27|TRBJ2-7
TGTGCCAGCAGTTCCTCAGGGAGGCCCTACGAGCAGTACTTC
CASSSSGRPYEQYF
>.|TRBD1|TRBV9|TRBJ1-6
TGTGCCAGCAGCGCGAGACAGGGTGCCGATAATTCACCCCTCCACTTT
CASSARQGADNSPLHF
>.|.|TRBV5-1|TRBJ2-3
TGCGCCAGCAGCTTGGCGATGAGGCTCACAGATACGCAGTATTTT
CASSLAMRLTDTQYF
>.|.|TRBV27|TRBJ1-5
TGTGCCAGCAGCCGAGTCGGGAGGCAGCCCCAGCATTTT
CASSRVGRQPQHF
>.|TRBD2|TRBV19|TRBJ2-1
TGTGCCAGTAGTTCTAGCGGGGGGGCGCCCTACAATGAGCAGTTCTTC
CASSSSGGAPYNEQFF
>few|.|TRBV6-5|TRBJ1-2
TGTGCCAGCAGTTACTCCCCCGGGCAGGGCCCCTATGGCTACACCTTC
CASSYSPGQGPYGYTF
>.|TRBD1|TRBV4-2|TRBJ1-4
TGTGCCAGCAGCCGGGACGGACAGGGAGGGAATGAAAAACTGTTTTTT
CASSRDGQGGNEKLFF
>.|.|TRBV7-7|TRBJ2-1
TGTGCTAGCAGCTTAGGAGGATCGGTGTACAATGAGCAGTTCTTC
CASSLGGSVYNEQFF
>.|.|TRBV6-1|TRBJ1-3
TGTGCCAGCAGGAACAGGGCCCGGGATGGAAACACCATATATTTT
CASRNRARDGNTIYF